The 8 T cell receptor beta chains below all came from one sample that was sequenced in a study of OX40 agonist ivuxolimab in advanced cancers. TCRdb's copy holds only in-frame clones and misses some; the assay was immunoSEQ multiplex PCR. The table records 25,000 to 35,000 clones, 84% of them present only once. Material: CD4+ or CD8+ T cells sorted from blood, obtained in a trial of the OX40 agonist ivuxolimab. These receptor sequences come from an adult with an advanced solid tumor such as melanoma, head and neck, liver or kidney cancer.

The DNA for the CDR3 is TGTGCCAGCAGTCCCGGACAGCTGAACACTGAAGCTTTCTTT. This sequence encodes CASSPGQLNTEAFF. The rearrangement uses TRBV27 and TRBJ1-1, with D possibly TRBD1 on 6 matching bases. V shed 5 bases and J shed 0 bases, with 10 bases lying between them. Germline-derived CDR1 and CDR2 are MNHEY and SMNVEV (reference sequence). The length of the CDR3 is 14 residues.

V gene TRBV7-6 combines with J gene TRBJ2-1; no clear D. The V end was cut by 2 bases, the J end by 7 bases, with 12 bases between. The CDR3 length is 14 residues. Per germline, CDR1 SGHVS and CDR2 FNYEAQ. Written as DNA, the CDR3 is TGTGCCAGCAGCTTAAGTCTCAGTTCGAATGAGCAGTTCTTC. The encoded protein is CASSLSLSSNEQFF.

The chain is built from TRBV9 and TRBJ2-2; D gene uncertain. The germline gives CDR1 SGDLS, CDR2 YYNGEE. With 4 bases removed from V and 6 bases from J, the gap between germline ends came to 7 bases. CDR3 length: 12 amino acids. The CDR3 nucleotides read TGTGCCAGCAGCCCACACGCCGGGGAGCTGTTTTTT. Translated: CASSPHAGELFF.

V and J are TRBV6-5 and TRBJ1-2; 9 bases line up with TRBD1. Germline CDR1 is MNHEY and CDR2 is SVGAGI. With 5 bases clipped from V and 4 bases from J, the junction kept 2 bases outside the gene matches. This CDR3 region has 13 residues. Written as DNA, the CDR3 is TGTGCCAGCAGTCAGACAGGGGGCTATGGCTACACCTTC. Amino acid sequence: CASSQTGGYGYTF.

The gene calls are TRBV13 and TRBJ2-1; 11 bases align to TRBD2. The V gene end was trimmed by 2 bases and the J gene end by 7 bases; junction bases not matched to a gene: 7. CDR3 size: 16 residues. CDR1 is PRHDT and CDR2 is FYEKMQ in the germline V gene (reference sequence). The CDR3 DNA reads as TGTGCCAGCAGCTTATTACATAGCGGGGGGGCGAATGAGCAGTTCTTC. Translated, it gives CASSLLHSGGANEQFF.

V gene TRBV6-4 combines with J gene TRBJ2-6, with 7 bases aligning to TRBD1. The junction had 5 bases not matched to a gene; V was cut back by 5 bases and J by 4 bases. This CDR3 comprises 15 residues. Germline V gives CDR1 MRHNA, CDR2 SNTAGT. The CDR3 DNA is TGTGCCAGCAGTCTGACAGGGACCGGGGCCAACGTCCTGACTTTC. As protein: CASSLTGTGANVLTF.

The CDR3 nucleotides read TGTGCCAGCAGTTTAGGGGGAGAAGCTTTCTTT. Protein sequence: CASSLGGEAFF. The genes are TRBV28 and TRBJ1-1; weak D call: TRBD1 (5 bases). V lost 2 bases, J lost 8 bases, and 6 bases lay in between. This CDR3 is built from 11 residues. Germline V gene sequence: CDR1 MDHEN, CDR2 SYDVKM.

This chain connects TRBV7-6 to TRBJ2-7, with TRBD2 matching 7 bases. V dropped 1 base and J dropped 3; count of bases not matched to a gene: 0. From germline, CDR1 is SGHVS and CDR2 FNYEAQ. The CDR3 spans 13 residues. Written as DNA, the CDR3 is TGTGCCAGCAGCTTAGGGGAGGGCTACGAGCAGTACTTC. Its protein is CASSLGEGYEQYF.